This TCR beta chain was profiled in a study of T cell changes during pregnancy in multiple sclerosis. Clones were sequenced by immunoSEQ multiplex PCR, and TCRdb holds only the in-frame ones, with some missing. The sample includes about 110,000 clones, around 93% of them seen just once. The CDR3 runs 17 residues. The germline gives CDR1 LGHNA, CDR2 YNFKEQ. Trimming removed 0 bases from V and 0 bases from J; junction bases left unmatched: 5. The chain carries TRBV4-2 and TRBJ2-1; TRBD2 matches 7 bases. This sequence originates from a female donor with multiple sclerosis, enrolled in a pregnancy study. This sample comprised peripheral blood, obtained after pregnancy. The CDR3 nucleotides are TGTGCCAGCAGCCAAGATCCGGGGGGTAGCTCCTACAATGAGCAGTTCTTC. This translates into CASSQDPGGSSYNEQFF.